This TCR beta chain was found in a study of beta chain features in type 1 diabetes. Overall study results and limits: The study found moderately but significantly shorter TCRB CDR3s in all four CD4+ subsets of Type 1 diabetes patients. When VDJ junctions were examined, type 1 diabetes patients showed fewer insertions and more deletions. Within the patient group, naive, central memory and Treg TCRB repertoires appeared more similar to each other than within healthy donors.

There are a few counts of this clone. Its antigen remains unidentified. A sort by CD45RO/CCR7/CD25/CD127/CD95/CD27 yielded CD4+ naive, central memory, regulatory and stem cell-like memory cells. Sorted populations were all over 95% pure. Sequencing targeted expressed TCRB transcripts, as all isolated RNA had been reverse transcribed. Clones were sequenced by immunoSEQ multiplex PCR, and TCRdb holds only the in-frame ones, with some missing. Counted here are roughly 160,000 clones, 8% to 9.5% occurring once; the ten biggest clones make up over 0.5%. With 4 bases clipped from V and 10 bases from J, the junction kept 10 bases outside the gene matches. Germline V lookup: CDR1 SGHRS, CDR2 YFSETQ. This CDR3 has 15 amino acids.

Input material: central memory CD4+ T cells from blood. V is TRBV5-1 and J is TRBJ1-6; 8 nucleotides line up with TRBD1. The clonotype was recovered from a young woman with type 1 diabetes. The CDR3 loop is CASSEGQGRGSPLHF. The CDR3 bases are TGCGCCAGCAGCGAAGGACAGGGCCGGGGGTCACCCCTCCACTTT.